This T cell receptor beta chain was sequenced in a study of blood T cell repertoires in COVID-19. Participants' reported clinical history set cohort assignment. The V end lost 5 bases, the J end lost 8 bases, and 13 bases lay between the germline ends. The CDR3 contains 13 residues. TCRdb's copy holds only in-frame clones and misses some; the assay was immunoSEQ multiplex PCR. The sample includes around 390,000 clones, around nine tenths seen only once; the top ten take 10%. J is TRBJ2-1 and V is TRBV12-3 or TRBV12-4, with D tentatively TRBD1 (6 bases). The TCR comes from a woman aged 45-65 years who had recovered from COVID-19. The sequencing sample was made of PBMCs or T cells enriched from blood (not recorded which). The DNA of the CDR3 is TGTGCCAGCAGTATAAACAGGGTCCATGAGCAGTTCTTC. Translation gives CASSINRVHEQFF.